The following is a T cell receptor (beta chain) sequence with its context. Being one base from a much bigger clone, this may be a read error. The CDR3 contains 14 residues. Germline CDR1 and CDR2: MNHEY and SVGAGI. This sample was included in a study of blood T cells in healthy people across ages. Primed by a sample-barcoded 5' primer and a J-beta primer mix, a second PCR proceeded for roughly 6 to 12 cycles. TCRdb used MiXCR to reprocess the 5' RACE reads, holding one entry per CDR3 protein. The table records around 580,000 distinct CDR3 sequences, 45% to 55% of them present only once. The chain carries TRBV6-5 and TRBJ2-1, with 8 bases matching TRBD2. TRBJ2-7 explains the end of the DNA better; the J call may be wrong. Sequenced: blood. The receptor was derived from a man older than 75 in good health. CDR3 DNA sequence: TGTGCCAGCACGAGGACTAGCAACTACAATGAGCAGTACTTC. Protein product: CASTRTSNYNEQYF.